This T cell receptor (beta chain) originates from a study of T cell responses to AZD1222 COVID-19 vaccine. Study-wide findings and caveats: It should be noted that donors were predominantly white British and more often female, and clonal diversity was possibly underestimated.

The CDR3 spans 16 residues. V lost 4 bases and J lost 5; bases outside the gene matches: 7. Germline lookup yields CDR1 SGHRS and CDR2 YFSETQ. Method: immunoSEQ multiplex PCR; TCRdb's copy keeps in-frame clones and lacks some. The sample contains 200,000 to 250,000 clones, roughly 91% of which appear only once. As to this clone: Its specificity is not known.

Specimen: peripheral blood, collected on day 0 of MenACWY control vaccination. J is TRBJ1-6 and V is TRBV5-1; 9 bases fit TRBD1. The TCR sequence derives from an adult in good health. Written as DNA, the CDR3 is TGCGCCAGCAGCCGGACCGGGACAGGGAATAATTCACCCCTCCACTTT. Its protein product is CASSRTGTGNNSPLHF.